A selection of T cell receptor beta chains follows, all from one sample in a study of blood T cell repertoires in COVID-19. Libraries were prepared by immunoSEQ multiplex PCR; TCRdb keeps only in-frame clonotypes and omits some of them. The table includes over 300,000 clones, roughly nine tenths detected once. The material sequenced was PBMCs or T cells enriched from blood (not recorded which). All receptors come from a young woman who had recovered from COVID-19. Both conserved end residues are part of each CDR3. The order of the fields is clone size, J gene, D gene, V gene, CDR3 protein, CDR3 DNA. A D gene is named only where the DNA matches it firmly. Clone size is stated in some rows and not others, as once, few, many or a class when expanded.

. TRBJ1-1 . TRBV30 CAWSTGMGTEAFF TGTGCCTGGAGTACAGGGATGGGCACTGAAGCTTTCTTT
. TRBJ2-1 . TRBV7-6 CASSYHGGTEQFF TGTGCCAGCAGCTACCATGGGGGGACCGAGCAGTTCTTC
. TRBJ1-1 . TRBV5-1 CASSLNYGNTEAFF TGCGCCAGCAGCTTGAACTACGGGAACACTGAAGCTTTCTTT
. TRBJ2-7 . TRBV6-2/TRBV6-3 CASSYSHRDYEQYF TGTGCCAGCAGTTACTCGCACAGGGACTACGAGCAGTACTTC
. TRBJ2-1 TRBD1 TRBV9 CASSVDRGSYNEQFF TGTGCCAGCAGCGTGGACAGGGGATCCTACAATGAGCAGTTCTTC
once TRBJ1-3 TRBD1 TRBV2 CASSGSGQGAGNTIYF TGTGCCAGCAGTGGCTCGGGACAGGGCGCTGGAAACACCATATATTTT
. TRBJ2-1 . TRBV27 CASRLRQSYNEQFF TGTGCCAGCAGACTAAGACAGTCCTACAATGAGCAGTTCTTC
. TRBJ2-7 TRBD1 TRBV27 CASSHPRTGGAEQYF TGTGCCAGCAGCCATCCAAGGACAGGGGGCGCCGAGCAGTACTTC
. TRBJ1-1 . TRBV19 CASRAGANTEAFF TGTGCCAGTAGGGCGGGGGCGAACACTGAAGCTTTCTTT
. TRBJ2-2 TRBD2 TRBV19 CASTMWTSGRRGTGELFF TGTGCCAGTACCATGTGGACTAGCGGGAGAAGGGGCACCGGGGAGCTGTTTTTT
few TRBJ2-1 TRBD2 TRBV11-2 CASSSRGLQGYNEQFF TGTGCCAGCAGCTCAAGGGGACTACAAGGATACAATGAGCAGTTCTTC
few TRBJ1-1 TRBD1 TRBV11-2 CASSPRDRGGSMNTEAFF TGTGCCAGCAGCCCCCGGGACAGGGGTGGGTCTATGAACACTGAAGCTTTCTTT
. TRBJ1-1 TRBD1 TRBV11-1 CASSAEPTGDEAFF TGTGCCAGCAGCGCAGAACCGACAGGGGATGAAGCTTTCTTT
once TRBJ1-2 . TRBV11-2 CASSLAVQGRDYTF TGTGCCAGCAGCTTAGCGGTTCAGGGCAGAGACTACACCTTC
. TRBJ1-1 . TRBV28 CASSLPTAPPNF TGTGCCAGCAGTCTGCCCACTGCCCCCCCGAATTTT
few TRBJ2-1 TRBD2 TRBV7-9 CASSLAAGLAYNEQFF TGTGCCAGCAGCTTAGCGGCGGGACTAGCCTACAATGAGCAGTTCTTC
. TRBJ1-6 . TRBV6-5 CASSSGLPSTLHF TGTGCCAGCAGTTCGGGACTCCCCAGCACCCTCCACTTT
. TRBJ2-2 . TRBV5-1 CASILDTNTGELFF TGCGCCAGCATCCTGGACACGAACACCGGGGAGCTGTTTTTT
. TRBJ1-2 TRBD1 TRBV3-1/TRBV3-2 CASSLAGGSGYTF TGTGCCAGCAGCCTAGCAGGGGGCTCTGGCTACACCTTC
. TRBJ2-7 . TRBV7-9 CASSSNTYEQYF TGTGCCAGCAGCTCAAACACCTACGAGCAGTACTTC
. TRBJ2-5 TRBD2 TRBV15 CATSRVWGGQETQYF TGTGCCACCAGCAGAGTGTGGGGGGGGCAAGAGACCCAGTACTTC
. TRBJ1-1 TRBD1 TRBV15 CATSRGDDRGGTEAFF TGTGCCACCAGCAGAGGAGACGACAGGGGGGGAACTGAAGCTTTCTTT
. TRBJ1-2 TRBD1 TRBV24-1 CATSDWTGDGYTF TGTGCCACCAGTGACTGGACAGGGGACGGCTACACCTTC
once TRBJ2-3 TRBD2 TRBV30 CAWERLAGGGDTQYF TGTGCCTGGGAAAGATTAGCGGGGGGTGGAGATACGCAGTATTTT
. TRBJ2-2 TRBD2 TRBV7-9 CASSLGGLAGENTGELFF TGTGCCAGCAGCTTAGGCGGACTAGCGGGGGAGAACACCGGGGAGCTGTTTTTT
. TRBJ1-2 . TRBV3-1/TRBV3-2 CASSQAGSNYGYTF TGTGCCAGCAGCCAAGCTGGCAGTAACTATGGCTACACCTTC
. TRBJ1-2 . TRBV3-1/TRBV3-2 CASSQDTQASGYTF TGTGCCAGCAGCCAAGATACACAGGCCTCAGGCTACACCTTC
. TRBJ1-3 TRBD1 TRBV6-5 CASRSTGVSGNTIYF TGTGCCAGCAGGTCTACAGGGGTCTCTGGAAACACCATATATTTT
. TRBJ1-2 . TRBV19 CASSTSVGPNYGYTF TGTGCCAGTAGTACAAGTGTGGGGCCCAACTATGGCTACACCTTC
. TRBJ1-1 . TRBV7-9 CASSLGRGDTEAFF TGTGCCAGCAGCTTAGGGCGCGGGGACACTGAAGCTTTCTTT
. TRBJ1-5 . TRBV6-5 CASRKGANNQPQHF TGTGCCAGCAGGAAAGGGGCCAACAATCAGCCCCAGCATTTT
once TRBJ2-5 . TRBV12-3/TRBV12-4 CASSGGQTQYF TGTGCCAGCAGTGGGGGCCAGACCCAGTACTTC
. TRBJ1-2 . TRBV30 CAWTPSGQYGYTF TGTGCCTGGACCCCTTCCGGACAGTATGGCTACACCTTC
once TRBJ2-3 TRBD2 TRBV2 CASSVRRGGVRTDTQYF TGTGCCAGCAGTGTGAGGCGGGGGGGCGTTCGGACAGATACGCAGTATTTT
. TRBJ1-5 . TRBV3-1/TRBV3-2 CASSQDPNPNQPQHF TGTGCCAGCAGCCAAGATCCAAATCCCAATCAGCCCCAGCATTTT
. TRBJ1-6 . TRBV19 CASRTNKSQGSPLHF TGTGCCAGTAGAACCAACAAATCACAGGGTTCACCCCTCCACTTT
. TRBJ1-5 TRBD1 TRBV7-3 CASSLTRTGERCNQPQHF TGTGCCAGCAGCTTAACGCGGACAGGGGAGCGATGCAATCAGCCCCAGCATTTT
once TRBJ1-2 TRBD1 TRBV6-1 CASSEAGPQGGYGYTF TGTGCCAGCAGTGAAGCGGGGCCACAGGGGGGATATGGCTACACCTTC
once TRBJ1-1 . TRBV4-1 CASSQDGSGRNTEAFF TGCGCCAGCAGCCAAGATGGATCAGGGCGTAACACTGAAGCTTTCTTT
. TRBJ2-1 . TRBV2 CASTGIGEQFF TGTGCCAGCACGGGGATTGGTGAGCAGTTCTTC
. TRBJ2-3 TRBD2 TRBV9 CASSYLSGGAAGTDTQYF TGTGCCAGCAGCTACCTGAGCGGGGGGGCGGCGGGCACAGATACGCAGTATTTT
once TRBJ2-3 TRBD2 TRBV6-2/TRBV6-3 CASSYSVGRGTVSTDTQYF TGTGCCAGCAGTTACTCAGTAGGGCGGGGGACTGTGAGCACAGATACGCAGTATTTT
. TRBJ2-1 . TRBV7-9 CASSSEPTYNEQFF TGTGCCAGCAGCTCTGAGCCAACCTACAATGAGCAGTTCTTC
. TRBJ2-1 . TRBV27 CASSFLSSYNEQFF TGTGCCAGCAGTTTCTTGAGCTCCTACAATGAGCAGTTCTTC
. TRBJ1-2 . TRBV1 CTSSQVSGQGACGYTF TGCACCAGCAGCCAAGTAAGTGGACAGGGGGCTTGTGGCTACACCTTC
. TRBJ1-2 . TRBV15 CATSGANYGYTF TGTGCCACCAGCGGAGCAAACTATGGCTACACCTTC
once TRBJ1-2 . TRBV5-6 CASSPTGAGSWGYTF TGTGCCAGCAGCCCCACGGGAGCTGGGTCGTGGGGCTACACCTTC
. TRBJ2-5 TRBD2 TRBV19 CASSWTSGQETQYF TGTGCCAGTAGCTGGACTAGCGGGCAAGAGACCCAGTACTTC
. TRBJ2-7 TRBD2 TRBV25-1 CASSRSGGLAYEQYF TGTGCCAGCAGTCGTAGCGGGGGCCTAGCCTACGAGCAGTACTTC
. TRBJ2-2 . TRBV7-3 CASSPTVNTGELFF TGTGCCAGCAGCCCGACAGTTAACACCGGGGAGCTGTTTTTT
. TRBJ2-3 TRBD1 TRBV7-6 CASSGQGQSPDTQYF TGTGCCAGCAGCGGGCAGGGACAGTCCCCAGATACGCAGTATTTT
. TRBJ1-1 . TRBV7-2 CASSWGTSTEAFF TGTGCCAGCAGCTGGGGGACATCGACTGAAGCTTTCTTT